The present T cell receptor (beta chain) was sequenced within a study of blood T cell repertoires in COVID-19. Study information: Samples representing acute and convalescent COVID-19 were sourced from the United States, Italy and Spain. In each case, the material was cDNA or gDNA derived from T cells, B-cell-depleted T cells, or PBMCs.

Authors' processing steps: The authors estimated nucleated cell counts from reference gene primer amplification. Here immunoSEQ multiplex PCR was the method, and the copy in TCRdb shows in-frame clones only, minus some. V and J calls and clone size are those listed in that table; D and trimming were worked out from the DNA. The top ten clones hold 10% to 15% of a sample with approximately 160,000 clones, about 85% of them seen once. The source is a man between 65 and 79 years old who had recovered from COVID-19. Sequenced: peripheral blood.

CDR3 sequence reads: CASSILVQETQYF. In DNA form, the CDR3 reads TGTGCCAGTAGTATACTAGTTCAGGAGACCCAGTACTTC. The rearrangement uses TRBV19 and TRBJ2-5; D is ambiguous. The germline gives CDR1 LNHDA, CDR2 SQIVND (reference sequence). V gave up 2 bases and J gave up 5 bases, with 9 bases separating them. There are 13 residues in the CDR3.